The 2 T cell receptor beta chains listed next were all sequenced from one sample in a study of T cell changes during pregnancy in multiple sclerosis. Assay used: immunoSEQ multiplex PCR; TCRdb lists only in-frame clones, some missing. The table lists 40,000 to 45,000 clones, about 90% of them singletons. Sequenced here: CD4+ T cells from peripheral blood mononuclear cells, sampled before pregnancy. These receptors were taken from a female donor with multiple sclerosis, enrolled in a pregnancy study.

The CDR3 loop reads CASSLESSNTGELFF. CDR3 bases: TGTGCCAGCAGCTTAGAATCCTCCAACACCGGGGAGCTGTTTTTT. V and J are TRBV7-2 and TRBJ2-2, with unresolved D. CDR3 size: 15 residues. Germline CDR1 SGHTA, CDR2 FQGNSA. The V end was cut by 1 base, the J end by 2 bases, with 8 bases between.

The rearrangement uses TRBV7-7 and TRBJ2-3; D perhaps matches TRBD2 (6 bases). V was pared by 0 bases and J by 6 bases, with 13 bases between. The germline V gene has CDR1 SSHAT and CDR2 FNYEAQ (reference sequence). CDR3 size: 15 residues. CDR3 sequence: CASSLAGGLGDTQYF. DNA of the CDR3: TGTGCCAGCAGCTTAGCGGGGGGATTAGGTGATACGCAGTATTTT.